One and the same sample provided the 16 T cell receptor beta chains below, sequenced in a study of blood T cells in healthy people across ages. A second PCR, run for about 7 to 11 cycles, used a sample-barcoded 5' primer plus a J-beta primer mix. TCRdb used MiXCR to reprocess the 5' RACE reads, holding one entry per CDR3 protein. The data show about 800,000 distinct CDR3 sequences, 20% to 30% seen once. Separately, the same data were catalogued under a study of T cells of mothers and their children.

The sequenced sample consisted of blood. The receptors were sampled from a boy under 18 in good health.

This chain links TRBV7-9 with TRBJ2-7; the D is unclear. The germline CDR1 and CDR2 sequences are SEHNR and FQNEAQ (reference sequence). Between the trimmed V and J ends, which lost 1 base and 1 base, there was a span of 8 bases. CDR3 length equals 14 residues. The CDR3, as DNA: TGTGCCAGCAGCTTAGGGGCAAGGTCCTACGAGCAGTACTTC. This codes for CASSLGARSYEQYF.

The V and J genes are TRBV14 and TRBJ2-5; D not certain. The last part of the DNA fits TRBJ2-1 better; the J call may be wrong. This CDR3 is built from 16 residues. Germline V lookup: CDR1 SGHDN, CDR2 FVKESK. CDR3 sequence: CASSHVSSKVYNEQFF. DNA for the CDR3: TGTGCCAGCAGCCACGTATCTAGTAAGGTCTACAATGAGCAGTTCTTC.

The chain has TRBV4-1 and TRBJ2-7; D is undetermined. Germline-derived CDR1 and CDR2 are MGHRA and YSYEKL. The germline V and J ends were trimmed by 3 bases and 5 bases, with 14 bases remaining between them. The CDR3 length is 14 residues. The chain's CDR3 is CASSHGSGPNEQYF. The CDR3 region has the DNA TGCGCCAGCAGCCATGGATCAGGACCAAACGAGCAGTACTTC.

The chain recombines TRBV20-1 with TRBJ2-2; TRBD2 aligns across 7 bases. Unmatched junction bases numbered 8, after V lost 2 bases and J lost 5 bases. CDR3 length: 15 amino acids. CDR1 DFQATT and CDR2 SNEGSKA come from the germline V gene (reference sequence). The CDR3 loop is CSARRGEERTGELFF. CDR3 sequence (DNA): TGCAGTGCTAGACGGGGGGAGGAGCGAACCGGGGAGCTGTTTTTT.

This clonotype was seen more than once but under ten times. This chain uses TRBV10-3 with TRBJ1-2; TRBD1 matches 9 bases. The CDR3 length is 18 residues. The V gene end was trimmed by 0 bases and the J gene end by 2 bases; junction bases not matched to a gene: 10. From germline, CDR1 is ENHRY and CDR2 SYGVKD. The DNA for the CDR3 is TGTGCCATCAGTGAGTCGCTCCCAGGACAGGGGAGAAACTATGGCTACACCTTC. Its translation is CAISESLPGQGRNYGYTF.

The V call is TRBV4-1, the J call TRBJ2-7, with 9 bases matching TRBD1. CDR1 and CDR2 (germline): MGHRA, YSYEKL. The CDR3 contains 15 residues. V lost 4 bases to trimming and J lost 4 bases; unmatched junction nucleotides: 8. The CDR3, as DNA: TGCGCCAGCAGCCTTCGACAGGGGGTCGGGTACGAGCAGTACTTC. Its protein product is CASSLRQGVGYEQYF.

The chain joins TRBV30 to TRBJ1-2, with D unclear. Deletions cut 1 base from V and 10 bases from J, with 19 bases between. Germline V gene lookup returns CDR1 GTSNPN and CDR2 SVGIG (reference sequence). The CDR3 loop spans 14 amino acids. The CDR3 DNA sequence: TGTGCCTGGAGTGAGTATGTAAGCCCCGTAGACTACACCTTC. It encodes CAWSEYVSPVDYTF.

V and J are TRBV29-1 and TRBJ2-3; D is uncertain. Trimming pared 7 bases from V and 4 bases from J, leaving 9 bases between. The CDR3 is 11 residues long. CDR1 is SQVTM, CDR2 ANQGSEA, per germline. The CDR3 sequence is CSALYSDTQYF. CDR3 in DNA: TGCAGCGCCCTCTATTCAGATACGCAGTATTTT.

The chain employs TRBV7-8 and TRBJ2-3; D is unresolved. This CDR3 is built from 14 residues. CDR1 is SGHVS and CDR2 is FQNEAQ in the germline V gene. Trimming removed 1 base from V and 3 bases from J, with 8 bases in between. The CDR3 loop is CASSLEPDTDTQYF. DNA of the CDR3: TGTGCCAGCAGCTTAGAGCCGGATACAGATACGCAGTATTTT.

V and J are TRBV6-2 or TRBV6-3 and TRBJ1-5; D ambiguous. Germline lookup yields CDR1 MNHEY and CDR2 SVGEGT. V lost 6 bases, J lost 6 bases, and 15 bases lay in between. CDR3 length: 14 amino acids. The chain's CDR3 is CASSWTLGSQPQHF. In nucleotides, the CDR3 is TGTGCCAGCAGCTGGACTCTGGGAAGTCAGCCCCAGCATTTT.

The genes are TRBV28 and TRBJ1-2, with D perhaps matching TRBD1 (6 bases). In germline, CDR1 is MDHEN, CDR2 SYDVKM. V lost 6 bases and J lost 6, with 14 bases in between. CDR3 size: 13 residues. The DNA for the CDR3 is TGTGCCAGCAGCCCCGGGGGGCAAGATGGCTACACCTTC. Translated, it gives CASSPGGQDGYTF.

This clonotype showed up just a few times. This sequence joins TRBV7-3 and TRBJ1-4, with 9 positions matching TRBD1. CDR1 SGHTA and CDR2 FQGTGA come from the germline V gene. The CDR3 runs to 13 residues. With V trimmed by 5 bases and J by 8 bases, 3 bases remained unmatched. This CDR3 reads CASSTDRGEKLFF. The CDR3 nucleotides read TGTGCCAGCAGCACCGACAGGGGGGAAAAACTGTTTTTT.

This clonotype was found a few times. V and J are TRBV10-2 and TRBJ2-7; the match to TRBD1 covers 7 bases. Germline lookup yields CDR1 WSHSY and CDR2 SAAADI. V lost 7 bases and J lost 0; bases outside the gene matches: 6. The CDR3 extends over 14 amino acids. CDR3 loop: CASKGTELSYEQYF. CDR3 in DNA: TGCGCCAGCAAAGGGACAGAACTCTCCTACGAGCAGTACTTC.

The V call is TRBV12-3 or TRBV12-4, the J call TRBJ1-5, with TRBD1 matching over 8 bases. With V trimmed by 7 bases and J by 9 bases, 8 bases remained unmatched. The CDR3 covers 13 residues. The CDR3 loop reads CASTLDREAPQHF. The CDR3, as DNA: TGTGCCAGCACCCTGGACAGGGAAGCGCCCCAGCATTTT.

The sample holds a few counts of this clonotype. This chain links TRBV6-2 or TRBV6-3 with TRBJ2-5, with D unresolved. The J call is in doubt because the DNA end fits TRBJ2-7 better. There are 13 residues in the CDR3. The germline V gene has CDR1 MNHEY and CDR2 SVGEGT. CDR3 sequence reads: CASSYIPRYEQYF. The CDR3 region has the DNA TGTGCCAGCAGTTATATACCGCGCTACGAGCAGTACTTC.

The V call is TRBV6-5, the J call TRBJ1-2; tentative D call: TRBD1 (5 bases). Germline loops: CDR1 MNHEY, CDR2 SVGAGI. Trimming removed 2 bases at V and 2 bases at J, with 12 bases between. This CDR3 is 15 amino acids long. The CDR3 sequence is CASSYPVGANYGYTF. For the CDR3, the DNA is TGTGCCAGCAGTTACCCTGTAGGGGCCAACTATGGCTACACCTTC.